These 6 T cell receptor beta chains came from one sample sequenced in a study of shared clonotypes between healthy human individuals (dated by TCRdb to about 2020). Library preparation employed the immunoSEQ multiplex PCR assay. What TCRdb holds here is the immuneACCESS table cut down to in-frame rearrangements. Part of the clones is not present; checked against another copy, under half of the missing clones reflect an unresolved V gene, and the others are unexplained. Here the sample has roughly 2 million clones; under 97% occur a single time. The ten top clones hold roughly 0.13% of the sample. The sequenced sample consisted of naive CD4+ T cells sorted from blood. The cell subset or site label, as the study defines it: CD45RA+ positively selected. Receptors were obtained from a man aged 18 to 29 in good health.

Regarding this clone: The same CDR3 arises from other DNA sequences in this sample as well. The chain couples TRBV6-5 to TRBJ1-6; 9 bases are shared with TRBD1. CDR3 length: 14 residues. The germline gives CDR1 MNHEY, CDR2 SVGAGI. The V gene end was trimmed by 6 bases and the J gene end by 7 bases; junction bases not matched to a gene: 4. DNA for the CDR3: TGTGCCAGCAGAAGAGGACAGGGGAATTCACCCCTCCACTTT. Translating it yields CASRRGQGNSPLHF.

This clone was picked up one time. The rearrangement links TRBV10-3 to TRBJ2-5; 12 nucleotides agree with TRBD2. The CDR3 sequence is 19 residues long. J gave up 4 bases and V 2 bases, and 14 bases lay outside the gene matches. CDR1 is ENHRY, CDR2 SYGVKD, per germline. The CDR3 sequence is CAISERASGGARNGETQYF. The CDR3 DNA reads as TGTGCCATCAGTGAGAGGGCTAGCGGGGGGGCAAGAAATGGAGAGACCCAGTACTTC.

The chain combines TRBV5-1 with TRBJ2-3; D is perhaps TRBD1 or TRBD2 (5 bases each). The CDR3 runs to 15 residues. The germline V gene encodes CDR1 SGHRS and CDR2 YFSETQ. Trimming took off 2 bases at V and 4 bases at J, with 14 bases between the two ends. The CDR3 DNA is TGCGCCAGCAGCTTAGGAGACAGCGGCCCAGATACGCAGTATTTT. It encodes CASSLGDSGPDTQYF.

Of note for this clone: This same CDR3 is encoded by further DNA sequences in the sample. V gene TRBV5-1 combines with J gene TRBJ1-3; D call uncertain. This CDR3 spans 15 amino acids. V shed 0 bases and J shed 1 base, with 8 bases lying between them. Germline V gene lookup returns CDR1 SGHRS and CDR2 YFSETQ. The CDR3 here is CASSLDGGSGNTIYF. The CDR3 bases are TGCGCCAGCAGCTTGGACGGCGGGTCTGGAAACACCATATATTTT.

The genes are TRBV5-1 and TRBJ1-1, with TRBD1 as a possible D gene (6 bases). Trimming shortened V by 3 bases and J by 3 bases, and 9 bases separated the two germline ends. This CDR3 comprises 13 residues. The germline CDR1 and CDR2 sequences are SGHRS and YFSETQ. CDR3: CASSWHRDTEAFF. DNA of the CDR3: TGCGCCAGCAGCTGGCACAGGGACACTGAAGCTTTCTTT.

The chain has TRBV28 and TRBJ2-3; 8 bases fit TRBD2. The CDR3 loop spans 16 amino acids. In germline, CDR1 is MDHEN, CDR2 SYDVKM. V lost 4 bases, J lost 3 bases, and 9 bases stayed unmatched. CDR3 in amino acids: CASSSRMKRGTDTQYF. Written as DNA, the CDR3 is TGTGCCAGCAGTTCGCGAATGAAGCGGGGGACAGATACGCAGTATTTT.